This section outlines one T cell receptor (beta chain) sequence together with its context. Antigen specificity is unknown. The record originates from a study of CD8 T cells in ankylosing spondylitis. Study-level findings and limits: Significantly higher representation of disease-linked clones was reported for matched ankylosing spondylitis synovial fluid. Earlier authors reported some of these motif variants in reactive arthritis synovial fluid and blood. Clones linked to disease, bearing a CD8+ phenotype, were relatively rare in peripheral blood. A motif in TCR beta, a set of under ten highly homologous variants, appeared characteristic of ankylosing spondylitis blood.

Generation of TCR beta libraries employed quantitative 5'-RACE incorporating molecular barcodes. Via MiXCR, TCRdb re-called the 5' RACE reads, giving one row per CDR3 protein. The sample consists of around 480,000 distinct CDR3 sequences, roughly 17% of them appearing once. The germline CDR1 and CDR2 sequences are WSHSY and SAAADI. V dropped 6 bases and J dropped 2 bases, with 10 bases sitting between them. This CDR3 comprises 13 residues. The V call is TRBV10-2, the J call TRBJ1-1, with D unresolved. The sample comprised blood, either unsorted or a sorted T cell fraction (not recorded which). This TCR came from a male donor with ankylosing spondylitis. Here the CDR3 reads CASSNTVNTEAFF. In nucleotides, the CDR3 is TGCGCCAGCAGCAATACAGTTAACACTGAAGCTTTCTTT.